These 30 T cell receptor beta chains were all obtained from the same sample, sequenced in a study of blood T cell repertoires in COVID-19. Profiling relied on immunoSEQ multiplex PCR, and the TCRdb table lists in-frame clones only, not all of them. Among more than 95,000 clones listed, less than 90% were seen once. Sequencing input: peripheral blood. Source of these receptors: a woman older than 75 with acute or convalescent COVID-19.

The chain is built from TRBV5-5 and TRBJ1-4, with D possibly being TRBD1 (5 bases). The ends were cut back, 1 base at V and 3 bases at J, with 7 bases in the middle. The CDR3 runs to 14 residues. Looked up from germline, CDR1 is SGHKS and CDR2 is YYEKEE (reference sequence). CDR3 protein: CASSLWGANEKLFF. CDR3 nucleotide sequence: TGTGCCAGCAGCTTGTGGGGGGCTAATGAAAAACTGTTTTTT.

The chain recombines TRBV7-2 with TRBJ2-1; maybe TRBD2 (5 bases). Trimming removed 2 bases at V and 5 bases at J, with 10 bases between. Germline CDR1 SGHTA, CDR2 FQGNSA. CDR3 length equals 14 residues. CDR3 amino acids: CASSLSILDNEQFF. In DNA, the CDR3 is TGTGCCAGCAGCTTAAGTATACTAGACAATGAGCAGTTCTTC.

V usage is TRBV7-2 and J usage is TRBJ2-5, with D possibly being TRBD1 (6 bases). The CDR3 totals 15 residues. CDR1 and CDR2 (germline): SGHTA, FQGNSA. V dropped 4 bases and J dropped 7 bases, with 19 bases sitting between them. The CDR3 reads CASSSTPQGKGTQYF. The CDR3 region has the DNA TGTGCCAGCAGCTCGACCCCTCAGGGGAAGGGGACCCAGTACTTC.

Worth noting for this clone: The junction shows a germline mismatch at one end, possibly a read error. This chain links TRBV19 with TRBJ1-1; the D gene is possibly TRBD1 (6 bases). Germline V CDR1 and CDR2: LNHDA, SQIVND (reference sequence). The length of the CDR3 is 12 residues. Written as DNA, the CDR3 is TGTGCCAGTAGTTCGGACAGCTGGTTGAGGATCTTT. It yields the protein CASSSDSWLRIF.

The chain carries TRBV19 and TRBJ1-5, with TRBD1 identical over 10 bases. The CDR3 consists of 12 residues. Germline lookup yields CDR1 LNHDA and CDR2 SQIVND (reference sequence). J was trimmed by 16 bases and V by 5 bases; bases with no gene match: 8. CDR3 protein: CASSHRTGGVHF. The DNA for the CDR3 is TGTGCCAGTAGTCACAGGACAGGGGGGGTTCATTTT.

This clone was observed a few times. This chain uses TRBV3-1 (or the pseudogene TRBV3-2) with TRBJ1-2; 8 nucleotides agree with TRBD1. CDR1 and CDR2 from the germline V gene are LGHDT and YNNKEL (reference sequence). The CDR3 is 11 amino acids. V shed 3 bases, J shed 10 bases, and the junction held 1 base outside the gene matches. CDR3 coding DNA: TGTGCCAGCAGCCAGGGACAGGCCTACACCTTC. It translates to CASSQGQAYTF.

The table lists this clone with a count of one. The CDR3 DNA follows: TGCGCCAGCAGCTTGGCGGGACAGGGCGTCACAGATACGCAGTATTTT. Protein: CASSLAGQGVTDTQYF. The chain couples TRBV5-1 to TRBJ2-3; 9 bases are shared with TRBD1. V gave up 0 bases and J gave up 2 bases; unmatched junction bases: 4. The length of the CDR3 is 16 residues. The germline gives CDR1 SGHRS, CDR2 YFSETQ. Supplemented by reference TRBV5-1 and TRBJ2-3, the full variable domain reads KAGVTQTPRYLIKTRGQQVTLSCSPISGHRSVSWYQQTPGQGLQFLFEYFSETQRNKGNFPGRFSGRQFSNSRSEMNVSTLELGDSALYLCASSLAGQGVTDTQYFGPGTRLTVL.

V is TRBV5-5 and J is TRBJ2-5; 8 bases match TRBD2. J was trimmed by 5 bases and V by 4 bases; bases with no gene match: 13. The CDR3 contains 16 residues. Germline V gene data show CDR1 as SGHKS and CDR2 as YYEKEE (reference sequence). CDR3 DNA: TGTGCCAGCAGCATATCTACCGGGGGGGCCGGGGAGACCCAGTACTTC. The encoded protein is CASSISTGGAGETQYF.

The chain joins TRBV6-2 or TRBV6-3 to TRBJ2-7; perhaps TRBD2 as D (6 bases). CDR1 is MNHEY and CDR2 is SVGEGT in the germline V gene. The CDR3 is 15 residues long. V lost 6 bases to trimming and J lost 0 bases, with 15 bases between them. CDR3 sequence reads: CASSTRGLNSYEQYF. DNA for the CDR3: TGTGCCAGCAGCACGCGGGGACTTAACTCCTACGAGCAGTACTTC.

The CDR3 DNA reads as TGTGCCAGCAGTTACTCTGGGGGAGGGACTGAAGCTTTCTTT. Translated: CASSYSGGGTEAFF. This chain links TRBV6-6 with TRBJ1-1, with TRBD1 as a possible D gene (5 bases). V gave up 0 bases and J gave up 5 bases, with 10 bases separating them. The CDR3 has 14 amino acids. Germline CDR1 MNHNY, CDR2 SVGAGI (reference sequence).

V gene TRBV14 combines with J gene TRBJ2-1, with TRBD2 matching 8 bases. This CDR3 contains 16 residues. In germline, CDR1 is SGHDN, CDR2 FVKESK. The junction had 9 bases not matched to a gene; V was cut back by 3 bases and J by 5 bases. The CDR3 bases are TGTGCCAGCAGCCAGATCGGGGGGGGCCGAAACAATGAGCAGTTCTTC. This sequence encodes CASSQIGGGRNNEQFF.

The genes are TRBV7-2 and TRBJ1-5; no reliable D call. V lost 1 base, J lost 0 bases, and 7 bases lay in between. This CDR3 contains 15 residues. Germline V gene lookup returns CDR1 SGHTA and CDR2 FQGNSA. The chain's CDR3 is CASSLDGNSNQPQHF. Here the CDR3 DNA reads TGTGCCAGCAGCTTAGACGGGAATAGCAATCAGCCCCAGCATTTT.

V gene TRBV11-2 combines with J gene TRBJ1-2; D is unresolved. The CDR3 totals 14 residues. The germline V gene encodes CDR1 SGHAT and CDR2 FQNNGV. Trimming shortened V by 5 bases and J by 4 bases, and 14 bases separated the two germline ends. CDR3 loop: CASSPYADFYGYTF. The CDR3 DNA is TGTGCCAGCAGCCCCTACGCCGACTTCTATGGCTACACCTTC.

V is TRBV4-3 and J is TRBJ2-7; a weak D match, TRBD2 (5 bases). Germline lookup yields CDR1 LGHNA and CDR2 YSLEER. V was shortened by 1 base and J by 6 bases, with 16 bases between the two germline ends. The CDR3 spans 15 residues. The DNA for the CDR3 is TGCGCCAGCAGCCAAGCACTAGTTCCGCTCGGCGAGCAGTACTTC. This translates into CASSQALVPLGEQYF.

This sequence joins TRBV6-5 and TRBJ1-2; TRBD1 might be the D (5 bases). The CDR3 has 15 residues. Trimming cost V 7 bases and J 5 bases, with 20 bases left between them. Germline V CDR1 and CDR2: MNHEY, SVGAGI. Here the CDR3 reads CASIAGIGVRYGYTF. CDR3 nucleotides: TGTGCCAGCATTGCAGGGATCGGCGTTAGGTATGGCTACACCTTC.

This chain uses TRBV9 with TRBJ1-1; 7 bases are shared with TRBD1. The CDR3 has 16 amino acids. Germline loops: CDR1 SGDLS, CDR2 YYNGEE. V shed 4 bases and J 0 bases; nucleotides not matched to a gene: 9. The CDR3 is CASSPSEGGVNTEAFF. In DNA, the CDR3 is TGTGCCAGCAGCCCCTCCGAAGGGGGCGTGAACACTGAAGCTTTCTTT.

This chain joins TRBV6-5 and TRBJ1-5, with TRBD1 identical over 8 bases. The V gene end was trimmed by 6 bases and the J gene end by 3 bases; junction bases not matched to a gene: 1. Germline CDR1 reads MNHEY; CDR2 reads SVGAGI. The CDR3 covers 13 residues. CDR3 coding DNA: TGTGCCAGCAGGGGACAGGACAATCAGCCCCAGCATTTT. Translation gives CASRGQDNQPQHF.

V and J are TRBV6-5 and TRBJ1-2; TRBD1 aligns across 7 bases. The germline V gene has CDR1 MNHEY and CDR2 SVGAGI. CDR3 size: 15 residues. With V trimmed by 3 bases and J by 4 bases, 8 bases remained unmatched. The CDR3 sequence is CASSYRGTVGYGYTF. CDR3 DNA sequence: TGTGCCAGCAGTTATAGGGGGACAGTCGGCTATGGCTACACCTTC.

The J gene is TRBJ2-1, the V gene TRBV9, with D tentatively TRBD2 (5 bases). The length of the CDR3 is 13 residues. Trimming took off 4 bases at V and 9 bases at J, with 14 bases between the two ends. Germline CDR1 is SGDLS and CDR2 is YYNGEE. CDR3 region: CASSLTGSGEQFF. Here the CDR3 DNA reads TGTGCCAGCAGCTTAACCGGCAGCGGTGAGCAGTTCTTC.

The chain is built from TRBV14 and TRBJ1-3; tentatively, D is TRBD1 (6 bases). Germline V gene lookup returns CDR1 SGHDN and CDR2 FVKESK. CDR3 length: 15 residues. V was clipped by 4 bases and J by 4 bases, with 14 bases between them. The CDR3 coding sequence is TGTGCCAGCAGCCGGGCAGGGGCAGAAGGAAACACCATATATTTT. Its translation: CASSRAGAEGNTIYF.

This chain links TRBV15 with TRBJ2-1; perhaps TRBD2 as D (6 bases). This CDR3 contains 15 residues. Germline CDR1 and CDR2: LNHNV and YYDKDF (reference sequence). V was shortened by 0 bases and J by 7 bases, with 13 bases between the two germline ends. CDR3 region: CATSRDLGGGNEQFF. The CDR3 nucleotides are TGTGCCACCAGCAGAGATCTGGGGGGTGGGAATGAGCAGTTCTTC.

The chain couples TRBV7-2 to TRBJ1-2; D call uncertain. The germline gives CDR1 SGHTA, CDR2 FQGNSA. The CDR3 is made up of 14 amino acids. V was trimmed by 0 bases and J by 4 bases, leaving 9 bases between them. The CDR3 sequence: CASSLASRTYGYTF. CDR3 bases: TGTGCCAGCAGCTTAGCGTCCAGAACCTATGGCTACACCTTC.

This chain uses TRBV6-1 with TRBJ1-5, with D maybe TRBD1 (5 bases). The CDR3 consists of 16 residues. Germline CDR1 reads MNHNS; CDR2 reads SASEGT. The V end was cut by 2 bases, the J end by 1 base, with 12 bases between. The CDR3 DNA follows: TGTGCCAGCAGTGAATGGGGCCCATTCAGCAATCAGCCCCAGCATTTT. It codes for CASSEWGPFSNQPQHF.

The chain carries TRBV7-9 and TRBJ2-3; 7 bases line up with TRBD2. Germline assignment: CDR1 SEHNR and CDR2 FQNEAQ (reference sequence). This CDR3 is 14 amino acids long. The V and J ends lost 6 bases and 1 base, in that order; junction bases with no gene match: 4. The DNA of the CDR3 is TGTGCCAGCAGTTCTCGGGGGGGCACAGATACGCAGTATTTT. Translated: CASSSRGGTDTQYF.

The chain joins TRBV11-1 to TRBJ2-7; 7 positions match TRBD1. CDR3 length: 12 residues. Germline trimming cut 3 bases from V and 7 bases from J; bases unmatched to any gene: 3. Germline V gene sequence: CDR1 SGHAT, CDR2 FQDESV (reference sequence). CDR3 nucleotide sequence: TGTGCCAGCAGCTTCGACAGGGATGAGCAGTACTTC. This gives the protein CASSFDRDEQYF.

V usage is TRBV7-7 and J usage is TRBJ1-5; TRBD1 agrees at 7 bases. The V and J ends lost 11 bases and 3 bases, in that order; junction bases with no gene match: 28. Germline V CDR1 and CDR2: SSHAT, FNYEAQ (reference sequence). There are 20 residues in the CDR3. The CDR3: CAPTPRDRATWGYANQPQHF. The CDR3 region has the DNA TGTGCCCCCACCCCACGGGACAGAGCTACGTGGGGATATGCCAATCAGCCCCAGCATTTT.

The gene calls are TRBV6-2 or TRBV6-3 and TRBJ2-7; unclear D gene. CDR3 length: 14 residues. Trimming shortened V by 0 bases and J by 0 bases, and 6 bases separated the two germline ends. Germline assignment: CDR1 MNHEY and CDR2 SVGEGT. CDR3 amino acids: CASSYSHSSYEQYF. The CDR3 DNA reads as TGTGCCAGCAGTTACTCACACAGCTCCTACGAGCAGTACTTC.

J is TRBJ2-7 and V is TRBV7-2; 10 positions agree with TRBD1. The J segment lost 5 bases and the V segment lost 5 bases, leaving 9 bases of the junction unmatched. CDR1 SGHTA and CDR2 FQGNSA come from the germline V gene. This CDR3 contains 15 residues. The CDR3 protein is CASSNPGTGVNEQYF. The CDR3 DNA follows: TGTGCCAGCAGCAATCCCGGGACAGGGGTTAACGAGCAGTACTTC.

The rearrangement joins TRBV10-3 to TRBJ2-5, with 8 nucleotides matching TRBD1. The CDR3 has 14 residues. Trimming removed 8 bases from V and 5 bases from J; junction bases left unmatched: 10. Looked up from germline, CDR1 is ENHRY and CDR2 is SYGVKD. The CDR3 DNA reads TGTGCCATCTCATCGGCAGGGGGCAGGGAGACCCAGTACTTC. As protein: CAISSAGGRETQYF.

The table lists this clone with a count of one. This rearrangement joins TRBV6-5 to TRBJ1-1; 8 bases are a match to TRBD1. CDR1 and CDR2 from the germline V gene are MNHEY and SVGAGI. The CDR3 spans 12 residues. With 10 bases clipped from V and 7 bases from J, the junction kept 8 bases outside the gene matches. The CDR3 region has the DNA TGTGCCACCGCGGGACAGGATGGTGAAGCTTTCTTT. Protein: CATAGQDGEAFF.